Listed here is a single TCR beta chain. The protocol was immunoSEQ multiplex PCR, while the TCRdb copy is restricted to in-frame clones and leaves out a portion. The repertoire holds over 40,000 clones, with nearly 85% as singletons. This sample is part of a study of blood T cell repertoires in COVID-19. The CDR3 consists of 13 residues. Germline V CDR1 and CDR2: MNHEY, SVGAGI. The V and J ends lost 4 bases and 8 bases, in that order; junction bases with no gene match: 7. The chain links TRBV6-5 to TRBJ1-2; TRBD1 matches 7 bases. Sequenced material: peripheral blood. This TCR was recovered from a man aged 40-50 years with acute or convalescent COVID-19. The CDR3 nucleotides are TGTGCCAGCAGTTTGAGACAGGGACGCGGCTACACCTTC. Encoded protein: CASSLRQGRGYTF.